The clone carrying this TCR beta chain was recorded a few times. The target antigen is unknown. TCRdb processed the 5' RACE reads anew with MiXCR; each CDR3 protein has one entry. The sample lists 250,000 to 350,000 distinct CDR3 sequences, 20% occurring once. This sample was included in a study of CD8 T cells in ankylosing spondylitis. CDR3 length equals 13 residues. CDR1 and CDR2 from the germline V gene are SGHRS and YFSETQ. With 1 base removed from V and 7 bases from J, the gap between germline ends came to 6 bases. Findings and limits, study-wide: Disease-linked clones were found to be CD8+ and relatively rare in peripheral blood.

The sequence derives from a male donor with ankylosing spondylitis or in good health (not recorded which). The chain carries TRBV5-1 and TRBJ1-6; D is unresolved. The sequenced material came from blood, either unsorted or a sorted T cell fraction (not recorded which). In DNA form, the CDR3 reads TGCGCCAGCAGCTTGACAGAAAATTCACCCCTCCACTTT. It specifies CASSLTENSPLHF.